The 8 T cell receptor beta chains listed next were all sequenced from one sample in a study of OX40 agonist ivuxolimab in advanced cancers. The method was immunoSEQ multiplex PCR; TCRdb's version includes in-frame clones alone and lacks a portion of them. In the table there are tens of thousands of clones, 65% to 90% of which are singletons. The sample was CD4+ or CD8+ T cells sorted from blood, taken in a trial of the OX40 agonist ivuxolimab. The receptor source for this set is an adult with an advanced solid tumor such as melanoma, head and neck, liver or kidney cancer.

The V call is TRBV19, the J call TRBJ1-5; weak D call: TRBD1 (5 bases). This CDR3 has 14 residues. V gave up 3 bases and J gave up 4 bases, with 10 bases separating them. Germline CDR1 reads LNHDA; CDR2 reads SQIVND (reference sequence). Here the CDR3 DNA reads TGTGCCAGTAGTATTCAATGGGGGAATCAGCCCCAGCATTTT. It is translated as CASSIQWGNQPQHF.

This chain uses TRBV10-3 with TRBJ1-6, with TRBD1 identical over 7 bases. The CDR3 contains 15 residues. Germline assignment: CDR1 ENHRY and CDR2 SYGVKD. V trimming: 2 bases; J trimming: 7 bases; junction bases outside the gene matches: 5. This chain's CDR3 is CAISEPPGGNSPLHF. In DNA form, the CDR3 reads TGTGCCATCAGTGAGCCCCCAGGGGGGAATTCACCCCTCCACTTT.

J is TRBJ2-5 and V is TRBV18; a weak D match, TRBD2 (5 bases). The assigned J gene may be wrong: the sequence end matches TRBJ2-7 better. Per germline, CDR1 KGHSH and CDR2 LQKENI. The CDR3 runs 15 residues. The CDR3 here is CASSPLSGKAYEQYF. CDR3 sequence (DNA): TGTGCCAGCTCACCACTTTCGGGAAAAGCCTACGAGCAGTACTTC.

This clone was recorded once. The chain is built from TRBV25-1 and TRBJ2-5, with D uncertain. V was trimmed by 0 bases and J by 4 bases, leaving 9 bases between them. Germline CDR1 MGHDK, CDR2 SYGVNS. The CDR3 totals 14 residues. In DNA form, the CDR3 reads TGTGCCAGCAGTGAATATCTCGGCGGAGAGACCCAGTACTTC. Its translation is CASSEYLGGETQYF.

The J gene is TRBJ1-2, the V gene TRBV20-1; D is ambiguous. Germline CDR1 and CDR2: DFQATT and SNEGSKA (reference sequence). Trimming pared 5 bases from V and 5 bases from J, leaving 6 bases between. This CDR3 is built from 10 residues. Here the CDR3 reads CSARNYGYTF. The DNA of the CDR3 is TGCAGTGCTCGTAATTATGGCTACACCTTC.

V usage is TRBV30 and J usage is TRBJ2-7, with D possibly being TRBD2 (6 bases). Germline V gene sequence: CDR1 GTSNPN, CDR2 SVGIG (reference sequence). The germline V and J ends were trimmed by 2 bases and 1 base, with 9 bases remaining between them. This CDR3 spans 13 amino acids. For the CDR3, the DNA is TGTGCCTGGAGTTCCGGGAGATCCTACGAGCAGTACTTC. Its protein product is CAWSSGRSYEQYF.

The chain carries TRBV6-1 and TRBJ2-1; 11 bases agree with TRBD2. V gave up 3 bases and J gave up 6 bases; unmatched junction bases: 7. There are 16 residues in the CDR3. Germline V gene data show CDR1 as MNHNS and CDR2 as SASEGT. The CDR3 DNA is TGTGCCAGCAGTGAGACTAGCGGGGCTGGAATCAATGAGCAGTTCTTC. This gives the protein CASSETSGAGINEQFF.

The chain links TRBV30 to TRBJ1-2, with TRBD1 matching over 7 bases. The CDR3 spans 11 residues. The germline gives CDR1 GTSNPN, CDR2 SVGIG (reference sequence). V dropped 7 bases and J dropped 7; count of bases not matched to a gene: 6. DNA for the CDR3: TGTGCCTTCAGGGGGGGTGGTGGCTACACCTTC. Encoded protein: CAFRGGGGYTF.